The sequence of this T cell receptor (beta chain) was determined in a study of blood T cell repertoires in COVID-19 (TCRdb year 2020). In the study overall: Samples covering the acute and convalescent phases of COVID-19 were provided by collaborators in the United States, Italy and Spain. The material from the prospective study consisted of cDNA or gDNA derived from T cells, B-cell-depleted T cells, or PBMCs. Deeply sampled blood TCRbeta repertoires from subjects exposed to, actively infected with, or recovered from COVID-19 were included in the dataset. The repertoires were made available in a free public database intended to serve as a resource for research on the immune response to SARS-CoV-2. The samples were drawn from the first 160 participants of the ongoing ImmuneRACE study and from 950 to 1,500 subjects provided by 6 global collaborators. Nearly every sample came with metadata listing a de-identified subject ID, COVID-19 status, age in years and sex. Where available, HLA class I and class II types were obtained from metadata supplied by the sample provider rather than from assay-based typing.

From the cysteine up to the phenylalanine, the CDR3 has a length of 14 residues. Kept here is only the CDR3 DNA, which spans 42 bases and is read in frame from base 1. CDR1 and CDR2, looked up from the germline V gene, are MNHEY and SVGEGT. The trim is 2 bases for V and 4 bases for J, with a gap of 12 bases between the germline ends. The collaborating institutions used their own protocols to collect whole blood in K2EDTA tubes. Collaborator samples were shipped for TCRbeta analysis as frozen whole blood, isolated PBMCs, or DNA extracted from either sample type. Results the study describes overall, beyond this receptor: Clinical and demographic metadata were provided uncurated, with the amount varying by source and participant.

TCRbeta CDR3 regions were amplified from genomic DNA using the immunoSEQ Assay, a bias-controlled multiplex PCR. The source study handled its data this way. Within the assay, amplification of reference gene primers was used to estimate how many nucleated cells each sample contained. Sequence reads were collapsed and filtered to measure the absolute abundance of every unique TCRbeta CDR3 rearrangement. For each sample, productive Simpson clonality was calculated by taking the square root of Simpson's diversity index across productive rearrangements. The clones in this table, taken by TCRdb from immuneACCESS, are in-frame only. Not every clone is retained; where verified, under half of the shortfall comes from an unresolved V gene, and the cause of the rest is unknown. That table gives V, J and clone size, and the DNA gave D and trimming. The sample profile shows 200,000 to 250,000 clones; roughly 80% of them were found once. The ten most abundant clones make up roughly 3.3% of the sample.

A word on this clone: Its recognized antigen is unknown. No base quality information exists; no much larger clone differs at one position.

The chain is assembled from TRBV6-2 or TRBV6-3 and TRBJ2-7; the D region possibly corresponds to TRBD2 (6 bases align). This clonotype was sampled from a woman aged 18-29 years with acute or convalescent COVID-19. Sequencing used peripheral blood. The DNA is as follows: TGTGCCAGCAGTTACGGGGGGAACGGGTACGAGCAGTACTTC. Its protein is CASSYGGNGYEQYF.